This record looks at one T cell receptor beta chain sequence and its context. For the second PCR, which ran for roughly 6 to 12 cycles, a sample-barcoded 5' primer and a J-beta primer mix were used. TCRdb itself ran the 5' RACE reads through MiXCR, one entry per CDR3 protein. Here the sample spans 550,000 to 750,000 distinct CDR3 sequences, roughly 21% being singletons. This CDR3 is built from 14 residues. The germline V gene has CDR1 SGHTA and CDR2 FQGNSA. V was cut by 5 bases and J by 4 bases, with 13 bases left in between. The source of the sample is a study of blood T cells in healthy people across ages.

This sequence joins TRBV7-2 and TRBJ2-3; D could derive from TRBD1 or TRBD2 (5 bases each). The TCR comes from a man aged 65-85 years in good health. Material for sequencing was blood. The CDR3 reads CASSATRGADTQYF. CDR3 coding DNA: TGTGCCAGCAGCGCCACTAGGGGCGCAGATACGCAGTATTTT.